This T cell receptor (beta chain) was sequenced in a study of radiotherapy plus CTLA-4 blockade in lung cancer. Whole-study results and caveats: Once radiotherapy plus ipilimumab had been given, TCR clones derived from tumor expanded in blood.

Assay used: immunoSEQ multiplex PCR; TCRdb lists only in-frame clones, some missing. The data show around 45,000 clones, 60% to 80% seen once. V dropped 2 bases and J dropped 4 bases, with 14 bases sitting between them. The CDR3 loop spans 15 amino acids. Germline V gene data show CDR1 as MNHEY and CDR2 as SMNVEV (reference sequence). Remarks on this clone: Its matching antigen is unknown.

The input for sequencing was peripheral blood, taken from a patient treated with radiotherapy plus ipilimumab. This receptor was identified in a human donor with non-small cell lung cancer who had stable disease on radiotherapy plus ipilimumab. The genes are TRBV27 and TRBJ1-1, with D tentatively TRBD1 (6 bases). Here the CDR3 DNA reads TGTGCCAGCAGTTTACAGGGGAGACCGATCACTGAAGCTTTCTTT. This translates into CASSLQGRPITEAFF.